This T cell receptor beta chain was sequenced for a study of T cell changes during pregnancy in multiple sclerosis. The CDR3 has 15 residues. With V trimmed by 2 bases and J by 5 bases, 6 bases remained unmatched. The germline V gene encodes CDR1 LNHNV and CDR2 YYDKDF (reference sequence). The method was immunoSEQ multiplex PCR; TCRdb's version includes in-frame clones alone and lacks a portion of them. Of some 94,000 clones in the sample, 92% were seen once. The sequenced sample was peripheral blood, obtained in the first trimester of pregnancy. This clonotype originated in a female donor with multiple sclerosis, enrolled in a pregnancy study. The chain combines TRBV15 with TRBJ1-5, with 7 nucleotides matching TRBD1. The CDR3 DNA sequence: TGTGCCACCAGCAGATCTGACAGGGCCGATCAGCCCCAGCATTTT. Translated, it gives CATSRSDRADQPQHF.